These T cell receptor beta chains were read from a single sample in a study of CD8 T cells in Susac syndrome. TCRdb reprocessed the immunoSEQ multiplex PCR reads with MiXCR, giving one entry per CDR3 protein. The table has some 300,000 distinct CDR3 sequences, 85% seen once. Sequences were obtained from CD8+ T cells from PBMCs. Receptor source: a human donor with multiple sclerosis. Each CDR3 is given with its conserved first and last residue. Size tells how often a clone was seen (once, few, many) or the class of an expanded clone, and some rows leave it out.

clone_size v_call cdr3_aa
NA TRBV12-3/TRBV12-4 CASTLAAPGNEQFF
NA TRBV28 CASRPMANEQFF
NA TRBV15 CATSRARSLDSRNTIYF
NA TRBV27 CASRPGVAGNEQFF
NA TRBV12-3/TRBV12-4 CASSLGDRSLWDEKLFF
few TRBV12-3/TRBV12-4 CASSLGVGSDTQYF
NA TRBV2 CASSGHPAGTGGDEQYF
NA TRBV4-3 CASSQEGDPPTDTQYF
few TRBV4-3 CASSYAGTASNQPQHF
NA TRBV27 CASSFIAGGHGDTQYF
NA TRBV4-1 CASSQGTGNSNQPQHF
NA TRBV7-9 CASSLSSVRYEQYF
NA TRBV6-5 CASSPAGEGHNEQFF
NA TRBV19 CASSIIFGQSYGYTF
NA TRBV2 CASSDSTSRSTDTQYF
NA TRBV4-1 CASSQVIGVRGTEAFF
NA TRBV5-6 CASSFGQGPREYEQYF
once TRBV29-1 CSVAQASNQPQHF
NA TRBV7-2 CVSSLVTGYNEQFF
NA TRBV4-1 CASSQERGSHSYNEQFF
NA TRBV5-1 CASSLDAGPETQYF
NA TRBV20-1 CSARRGTGITYSNQPQHF
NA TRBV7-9 CASSSPGSGQPQHF
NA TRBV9 CASSARTSGRPDTQYF
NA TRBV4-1 CASSQGGSNQPQHF
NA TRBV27 CASSLGQGKETQYF
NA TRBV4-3 CASSQDTSTGAYNEQFF
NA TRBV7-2 CASSRRAVAVFSYEQYF
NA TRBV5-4 CASSYADGIQETQYF
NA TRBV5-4 CASSLIQREIGDEQFF
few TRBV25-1 CASSERNTEAFF
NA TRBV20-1 CSASYSGISLIEQYF
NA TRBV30 CACRDSFYEQYF
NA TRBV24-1 CATSDRRGGSRELFF
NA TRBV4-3 CASSQGRRASYEQYF
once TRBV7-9 CASSSRVTSTGELFF
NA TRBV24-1 CATSDSTSSETQYF
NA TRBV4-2 CASSQDQSGSINEQYF
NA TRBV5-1 CASSGYAGTGELFF
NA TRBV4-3 CASSQDRTSLFTEQYF
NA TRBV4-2 CASSPLARLDRLNTEAFF
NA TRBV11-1 CASYRYITSGRAPNYNEQFF